This record looks at one T cell receptor (beta chain) sequence and its context. This sample stems from a study of Ad26.COV2.S vaccination and SARS-CoV-2 variants. As for the study in general: Participants got Ad26.COV2.S intramuscularly, once or twice 56 days apart.

Treatment indicated: over 15 received Ad26.COV2.S at low or high dose, single or two shots; 5 received placebo; per-sample allocation not given. Collection of the samples took place on day 63 after the first injection of vaccine or placebo. This table comes from immunoSEQ multiplex PCR, and its TCRdb copy is limited to in-frame clones, with some not included. Found here are about 350,000 clones, 88% of them singletons; the top ten hold around 6.4%. The CDR3 spans 17 residues. V trimming: 8 bases; J trimming: 2 bases; junction bases outside the gene matches: 16. Germline CDR1 is WSHSY and CDR2 is SAAADI.

The TCR sequence derives from a person between 18 and 65 years old who received the Ad26.COV2.S COVID-19 vaccine or a placebo. The chain recombines TRBV10-2 with TRBJ2-7; 9 bases line up with TRBD1. The sample was peripheral blood, taken in a trial of Ad26.COV2.S vaccine versus placebo. CDR3 nucleotides: TGCGCCAGCGGAACAACAGGGGGCCGGACTATAACCTACGAGCAGTACTTC. Its protein is CASGTTGGRTITYEQYF.